The clone carrying this T cell receptor (beta chain) turned up a few times. Antigen: not known. Trimming took off 0 bases at V and 3 bases at J, with 7 bases between the two ends. Germline V gives CDR1 DFQATT, CDR2 SNEGSKA (reference sequence). The CDR3 extends over 13 amino acids. This entry is derived from a study of response to subunit inactivated influenza vaccine. Regarding the study as a whole: Few new T cells, the authors suggested, are recruited by each seasonal influenza vaccination.

In TCRdb, the RT-PCR reads were re-called with MiXCR into one record per CDR3 protein. Here the sample spans around 790,000 distinct CDR3 sequences, 21% being singletons. The chain links TRBV20-1 to TRBJ2-3; D call uncertain. Here the sequenced sample was PBMCs from blood, taken roughly 5 days after vaccination. This receptor was taken from a man aged 50 to 60 who received an inactivated influenza vaccine. The CDR3 sequence: CSARDEGTDTQYF. Here the CDR3 DNA reads TGCAGTGCTAGAGATGAAGGGACAGATACGCAGTATTTT.